These 14 T cell receptor beta chains were sequenced from one sample in a study of blood T cells in healthy people across ages. PCR was performed a second time for about 6 to 12 cycles using a sample-barcoded 5' primer and a J-beta primer mix. TCRdb recomputed calls from the 5' RACE reads with MiXCR, one row per CDR3 protein. Among some 700,000 distinct CDR3 sequences, over 20% were seen once, and the ten largest hold around 22%. The sample comprised blood. These receptors originate from a man aged 70 or older in good health.

The chain uses TRBV6-2 or TRBV6-3 and TRBJ2-4, with D possibly being TRBD2 (6 bases). CDR3 size: 19 residues. V lost 2 bases, J lost 1 base, and 21 bases lay in between. The V gene's germline CDR1 is MNHEY and CDR2 SVGEGT. The CDR3 bases are TGTGCCAGCAGTTACCGTCCGGGAGACGTTGTTGCGGCCAAAAACATTCAGTACTTC. Its translation: CASSYRPGDVVAAKNIQYF.

This clonotype has more than one count but fewer than ten. This rearrangement joins TRBV20-1 to TRBJ2-1; 12 bases match TRBD2. V was clipped by 0 bases and J by 7 bases; unmatched bases: 10. CDR3 length equals 17 residues. Germline V gives CDR1 DFQATT, CDR2 SNEGSKA (reference sequence). DNA of the CDR3: TGCAGTGCTAGAGAATCTAGCGGGAGGGCCTCGGTGAATGAGCAGTTCTTC. This encodes CSARESSGRASVNEQFF.

Only a few counts were recorded for this clonotype. With a much larger clone just one base away, this may be a read error. This chain uses TRBV5-5 with TRBJ2-5, with TRBD1 identical over 9 bases. The CDR3 has 15 residues. CDR1 and CDR2 (germline): SGHKS, YYEKEE (reference sequence). CDR3 in amino acids: CASSLQGADSGEQSF. CDR3 DNA sequence: TGTGCCAGCAGCTTACAGGGGGCGGATTCCGGTGAGCAGTCCTTC.

This clonotype was picked up many times. The chain combines TRBV4-2 with TRBJ2-3; 12 nucleotides line up with TRBD2. The CDR3 loop spans 15 amino acids. V was pared by 5 bases and J by 4 bases, with 4 bases of the junction left unmatched. The germline CDR1 and CDR2 sequences are LGHNA and YNFKEQ. The CDR3 coding sequence is TGTGCCAGCAGCTTACTAGCGGGGGGCTCAGATACGCAGTATTTT. Its translation: CASSLLAGGSDTQYF.

In its sample, this clonotype was seen a few times. One end of the junction does not line up with germline, which may come from a read error. The chain joins TRBV12-3 or TRBV12-4 to TRBJ2-7; D may be TRBD1 (6 bases). The CDR3 consists of 13 residues. The CDR3 DNA reads TGTGCCAGCAGTTTTGGGGGCACCTACGGGCAGTACTTC. Translating it yields CASSFGGTYGQYF.

J is TRBJ2-1 and V is TRBV24-1, with a possible D match to TRBD2 (6 bases). V lost 4 bases to trimming and J lost 4 bases, with 13 bases between them. This CDR3 region has 15 residues. The germline V gene encodes CDR1 KGHDR and CDR2 SFDVKD. The CDR3 here is CATSESGTGYNEQFF. Here the CDR3 DNA reads TGTGCCACCAGTGAGTCCGGGACTGGTTACAATGAGCAGTTCTTC.

This clonotype has just a few counts. For the CDR3, the DNA is TGTGCCAGCAGTTTAATAGGATCGGGGGGGGCCCAGTACTTC. This translates into CASSLIGSGGAQYF. This chain joins TRBV12-3 or TRBV12-4 and TRBJ2-5; 8 bases line up with TRBD2. The CDR3 has 14 amino acids. V lost 2 bases and J lost 9; bases outside the gene matches: 8.

Points on this clonotype: A much larger clonotype is one base distant, so this may be a read error. This chain uses TRBV12-3 or TRBV12-4 with TRBJ2-5; D not certain. The J call could be wrong; TRBJ2-7 is a better fit for the DNA end. The CDR3 runs to 12 residues. This chain's CDR3 is CASRFQFYEQYF. The CDR3 nucleotides read TGTGCCAGCAGATTTCAGTTCTACGAGCAGTACTTC.

The chain carries TRBV6-1 and TRBJ1-4, with 7 bases lining up with TRBD1. Germline loops: CDR1 MNHNS, CDR2 SASEGT. This CDR3 has 15 amino acids. Germline trimming cut 5 bases from V and 4 bases from J; bases unmatched to any gene: 7. The CDR3 coding sequence is TGTGCCAGCAGTCCCCAGGGGGAGGGTAATGAAAAACTGTTTTTT. It yields the protein CASSPQGEGNEKLFF.

This clonotype was found a few times. CDR3 nucleotide sequence: TGTGCCATCAGTGAGTCGGCACCCGGACAGGTCTACAATGAGCAGTTCTTC. Its protein is CAISESAPGQVYNEQFF. V is TRBV10-3 and J is TRBJ2-5; 7 bases match TRBD1. The end of the DNA fits TRBJ2-1 better, so the J call may be wrong. Germline CDR1 is ENHRY and CDR2 is SYGVKD. This CDR3 region has 17 residues.

In its sample, this clonotype was seen a few times. The chain has TRBV28 and TRBJ2-5; TRBD2 matches 8 bases. The junction had 8 bases not matched to a gene; V was cut back by 10 bases and J by 1 base. The CDR3 loop spans 14 amino acids. From germline, CDR1 is MDHEN and CDR2 SYDVKM. CDR3 coding DNA: TGTGCCACAACCCGGGGGGGCCCCCAAGAGACCCAGTACTTC. Protein: CATTRGGPQETQYF.

Remarks on this clonotype: Mismatch with germline at one junction end may stem from a read error. This rearrangement joins TRBV29-1 to TRBJ1-4, with D maybe TRBD1 (5 bases). Germline lookup yields CDR1 SQVTM and CDR2 ANQGSEA. The CDR3 consists of 11 residues. The CDR3 DNA follows: TGTAGCGTTGGGACGGTTGAAAAACTGTTTTTT. Its translation: CSVGTVEKLFF.

The chain links TRBV27 to TRBJ2-7; unclear D gene. The germline gives CDR1 MNHEY, CDR2 SMNVEV (reference sequence). This CDR3 is built from 14 residues. V gave up 5 bases and J gave up 1 base, with 12 bases separating them. The CDR3 is CASSLTVGSYEQYF. The CDR3, as DNA: TGTGCCAGCAGTCTGACGGTGGGGTCCTACGAGCAGTACTTC.

This clonotype was seen a handful of times. The J gene is TRBJ1-5, the V gene TRBV19, with a tentative D call TRBD1 (5 bases). Trimming took 7 bases from V and 3 from J, leaving 13 bases between them. Germline loops: CDR1 LNHDA, CDR2 SQIVND (reference sequence). CDR3 length: 14 residues. The CDR3 reads CASKKGRFNQPQHF. For the CDR3, the DNA is TGTGCCAGTAAAAAGGGACGCTTCAATCAGCCCCAGCATTTT.